Below, 7 T cell receptor beta chains from the same sample are listed, as sequenced in a study of blood T cell repertoires in COVID-19. Measured with immunoSEQ multiplex PCR; TCRdb has only the in-frame clones, and not every one. The sample includes around 30,000 clones, more than 65% seen only once; the top ten take approximately 12%. The sample comprised peripheral blood. The source is a human donor in a cohort sampled during active COVID-19.

The chain joins TRBV3-1 (or the pseudogene TRBV3-2) to TRBJ2-3, with no clear D. There are 15 residues in the CDR3. Germline-derived CDR1 and CDR2 are LGHDT and YNNKEL (reference sequence). The V and J ends lost 3 bases and 4 bases respectively, with 14 bases between them. In DNA, the CDR3 is TGTGCCAGCAGCCAGCCCGGAGTAGGCGCAGATACGCAGTATTTT. Translation: CASSQPGVGADTQYF.

This clone was detected a few times. The J gene is TRBJ2-7, the V gene TRBV7-8; 10 bases line up with TRBD1. V lost 6 bases and J lost 4; bases outside the gene matches: 6. This CDR3 has 14 amino acids. The germline gives CDR1 SGHVS, CDR2 FQNEAQ. In DNA, the CDR3 is TGTGCCAGCAGGCGACCGGGACAGGGGTACGAGCAGTACTTC. Encoded protein: CASRRPGQGYEQYF.

The CDR3 sequence is CASSTTGNYGYTF. The CDR3 DNA sequence: TGTGCCAGCAGTACTACAGGGAACTATGGCTACACCTTC. The chain is built from TRBV27 and TRBJ1-2, with D perhaps matching TRBD1 (6 bases). Germline lookup yields CDR1 MNHEY and CDR2 SMNVEV (reference sequence). Trimming took 5 bases from V and 2 from J, leaving 9 bases between them. This CDR3 spans 13 amino acids.

This clone is a singleton in its sample. The chain links TRBV28 to TRBJ2-7, with 11 bases identical to TRBD1. The V gene end was trimmed by 5 bases and the J gene end by 4 bases; junction bases not matched to a gene: 7. Germline lookup yields CDR1 MDHEN and CDR2 SYDVKM. The CDR3 totals 15 residues. The CDR3 DNA reads TGTGCCAGCAGTCCCCCGGACAGGGGGCTATACGAGCAGTACTTC. It codes for CASSPPDRGLYEQYF.

The J gene is TRBJ1-1, the V gene TRBV7-2; weak D call: TRBD1 (6 bases). The V and J ends lost 5 bases and 0 bases respectively, with 10 bases between them. The CDR3 sequence is 14 residues long. Looked up from germline, CDR1 is SGHTA and CDR2 is FQGNSA. CDR3 in amino acids: CASSHWGLNTEAFF. The CDR3 DNA reads as TGTGCCAGCAGCCATTGGGGGCTGAACACTGAAGCTTTCTTT.

This clone was detected many times. The chain recombines TRBV7-9 with TRBJ1-2; D remains unclear. Trimming pared 3 bases from V and 0 bases from J, leaving 8 bases between. Germline values: CDR1 SEHNR, CDR2 FQNEAQ (reference sequence). This CDR3 is built from 14 residues. The CDR3 loop reads CASSLAHTNYGYTF. The CDR3 nucleotides read TGTGCCAGCAGCTTGGCACACACTAACTATGGCTACACCTTC.

The genes are TRBV4-3 and TRBJ2-5; TRBD2 is a possible D gene (6 bases). The CDR3 extends over 13 amino acids. From germline, CDR1 is LGHNA and CDR2 YSLEER. Trimming took off 4 bases at V and 4 bases at J, with 10 bases between the two ends. The CDR3 DNA follows: TGCGCCAGCAGCCTGGAACTAGCAGAGACCCAGTACTTC. It codes for CASSLELAETQYF.